A single T cell receptor (beta chain) is shown here with its context. This record comes from a study of blood T cell repertoires in COVID-19. Study in general: From T cells, B-cell-depleted T cells, or PBMCs came the material, which was cDNA or gDNA.

Measured with immunoSEQ multiplex PCR; TCRdb has only the in-frame clones, and not every one. The sample lists about 440,000 clones; roughly 91% were seen once. The cohort comprised adults aged 18 to 89 years residing in about two dozen US areas. The study assigned cohorts using participant-reported clinical history. The recovered donors of Cohort 3 showed two negative PCRs, clearance, or symptom resolution. This CDR3 is built from 15 residues. Germline V gene data show CDR1 as WSHSY and CDR2 as SAAADI. Trimming shortened V by 7 bases and J by 5 bases, and 18 bases separated the two germline ends. The clonotype originates from a man aged 18 to 29 who had recovered from COVID-19. Material: PBMCs or T cells enriched from blood (not recorded which). The rearrangement joins TRBV10-2 to TRBJ2-1, with D tentatively TRBD2 (5 bases). CDR3 amino acids: CASKADASFHNEQFF. As DNA, the CDR3 is TGCGCCAGCAAAGCGGACGCAAGTTTTCACAATGAGCAGTTCTTC.